This T cell receptor (beta chain) was recovered during a study of CD8 T cells in Susac syndrome. CDR1 is SGHVS and CDR2 is FQNEAQ in the germline V gene. The CDR3 runs 14 residues. Trimming took 5 bases from V and 5 from J, leaving 15 bases between them. When the RNA was reverse transcribed, random hexamers were used with an input of roughly 0.45 to 1 ug. MiXCR, applied by TCRdb to the immunoSEQ multiplex PCR reads, yields one record per CDR3 protein. The sample has about 73,000 distinct CDR3 sequences, approximately 94% seen once. Material: CD8+ T cells from PBMCs. The chain uses TRBV7-8 and TRBJ1-1; D remains unclear. This sequence originates from a human donor with multiple sclerosis. DNA of the CDR3: TGTGCCAGCAGCGCCTGGGTGGGAGAAACTGAAGCTTTCTTT. This codes for CASSAWVGETEAFF.